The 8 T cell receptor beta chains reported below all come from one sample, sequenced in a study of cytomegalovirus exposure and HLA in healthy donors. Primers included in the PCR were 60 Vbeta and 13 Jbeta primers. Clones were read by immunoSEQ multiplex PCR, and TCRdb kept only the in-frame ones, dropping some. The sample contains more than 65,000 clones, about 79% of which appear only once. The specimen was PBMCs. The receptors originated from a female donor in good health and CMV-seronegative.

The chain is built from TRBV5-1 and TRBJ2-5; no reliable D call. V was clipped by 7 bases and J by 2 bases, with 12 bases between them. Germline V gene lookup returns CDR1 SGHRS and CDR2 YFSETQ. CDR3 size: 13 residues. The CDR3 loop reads CASHDLTQETQYF. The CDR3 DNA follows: TGCGCCAGCCATGATCTAACGCAAGAGACCCAGTACTTC.

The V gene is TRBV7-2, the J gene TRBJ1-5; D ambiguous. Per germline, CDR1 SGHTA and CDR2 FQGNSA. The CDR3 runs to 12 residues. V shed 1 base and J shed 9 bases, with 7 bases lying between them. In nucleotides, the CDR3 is TGTGCCAGCAGCTTAGTTGGCGGGCCCCAGCATTTT. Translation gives CASSLVGGPQHF.

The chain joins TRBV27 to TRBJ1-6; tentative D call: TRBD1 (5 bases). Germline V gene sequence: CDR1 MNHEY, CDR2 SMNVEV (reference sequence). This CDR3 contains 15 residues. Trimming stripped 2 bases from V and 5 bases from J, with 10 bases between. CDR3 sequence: CASSLAGLNNSPLHF. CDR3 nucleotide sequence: TGTGCCAGCAGTTTAGCGGGGCTAAATAATTCACCCCTCCACTTT.

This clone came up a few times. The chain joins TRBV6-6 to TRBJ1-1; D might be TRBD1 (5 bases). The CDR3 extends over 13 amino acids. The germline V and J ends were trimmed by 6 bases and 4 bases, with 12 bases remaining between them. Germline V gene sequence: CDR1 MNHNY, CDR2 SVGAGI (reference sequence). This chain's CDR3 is CASRGGTGTEAFF. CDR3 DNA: TGTGCCAGCAGGGGCGGGACGGGCACTGAAGCTTTCTTT.

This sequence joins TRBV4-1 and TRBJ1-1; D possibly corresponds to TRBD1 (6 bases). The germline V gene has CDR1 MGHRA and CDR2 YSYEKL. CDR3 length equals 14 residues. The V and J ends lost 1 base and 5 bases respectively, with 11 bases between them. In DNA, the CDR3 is TGCGCCAGCAGCCAAGTCGACAGGAGGACTGAAGCTTTCTTT. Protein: CASSQVDRRTEAFF.

The CDR3 here is CASSVAGLYNEQFF. CDR3 bases: TGTGCCAGCAGTGTGGCTGGCTTATACAATGAGCAGTTCTTC. The chain uses TRBV2 and TRBJ2-1; D gene uncertain. This CDR3 is built from 14 residues. Germline values: CDR1 SNHLY, CDR2 FYNNEI. V lost 4 bases to trimming and J lost 4 bases, with 11 bases between them.

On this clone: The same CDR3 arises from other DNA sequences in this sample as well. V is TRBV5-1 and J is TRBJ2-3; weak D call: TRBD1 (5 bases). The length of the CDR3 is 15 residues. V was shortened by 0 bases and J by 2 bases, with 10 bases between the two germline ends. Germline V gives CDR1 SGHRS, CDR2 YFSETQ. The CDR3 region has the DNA TGCGCCAGCAGCTTGGAAGGGGCCCACACAGATACGCAGTATTTT. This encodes CASSLEGAHTDTQYF. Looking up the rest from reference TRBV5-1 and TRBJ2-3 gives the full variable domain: KAGVTQTPRYLIKTRGQQVTLSCSPISGHRSVSWYQQTPGQGLQFLFEYFSETQRNKGNFPGRFSGRQFSNSRSEMNVSTLELGDSALYLCASSLEGAHTDTQYFGPGTRLTVL.

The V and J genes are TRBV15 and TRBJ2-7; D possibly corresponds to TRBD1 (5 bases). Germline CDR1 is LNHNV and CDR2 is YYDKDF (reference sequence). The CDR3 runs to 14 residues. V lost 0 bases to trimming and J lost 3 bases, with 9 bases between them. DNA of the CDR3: TGTGCCACCAGCAGAGATAGGGGCCTCTACGAGCAGTACTTC. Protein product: CATSRDRGLYEQYF.